Listed below are T cell receptor beta chains from one sample, sequenced in a study of blood T cell repertoires in COVID-19. Using immunoSEQ multiplex PCR, the repertoire was profiled, and TCRdb retains in-frame clones only, with some absent. The repertoire holds under 200,000 clones, with approximately 91% as singletons. The sample comprised peripheral blood. Receptors were obtained from a man between 18 and 35 years old with COVID-19, enrolled during active disease. The CDR3 runs from the conserved cysteine through the conserved F or W. A D gene is named only where the DNA matches it firmly. Rows give clone size only sometimes, using once, few, many, or a class for an expanded clone.

clone_size: -; d_call: -; v_call: TRBV3-1/TRBV3-2; j_call: TRBJ1-2; cdr3_nt: TGTGCCAGCAGCAAACAGGGCGGGTATGGCTACACCTTC; cdr3_aa: CASSKQGGYGYTF
clone_size: -; d_call: TRBD1; v_call: TRBV28; j_call: TRBJ2-5; cdr3_nt: TGTGCCAGCAGTTTTCAGGGGGCCCGGGAGACCCAGTACTTC; cdr3_aa: CASSFQGARETQYF
clone_size: -; d_call: TRBD1; v_call: TRBV6-5; j_call: TRBJ2-7; cdr3_nt: TGTGCCAGCAGTTTGGACAGGGTGGGAGAGCAGTACTTC; cdr3_aa: CASSLDRVGEQYF
clone_size: -; d_call: TRBD2; v_call: TRBV2; j_call: TRBJ2-5; cdr3_nt: TGTGCCAGCAAGTCGTTGGATAGCGGGAGATTTGGGGAGACCCAGTACTTC; cdr3_aa: CASKSLDSGRFGETQYF
clone_size: -; d_call: -; v_call: TRBV10-3; j_call: TRBJ1-2; cdr3_nt: TGTGCCATCAGTGAGGGACATCTCTACACCTTC; cdr3_aa: CAISEGHLYTF
clone_size: -; d_call: TRBD1; v_call: TRBV3-1/TRBV3-2; j_call: TRBJ1-5; cdr3_nt: TGTGCCAGCAGCCATAGTGGACAGGGTGATAATCAGCCCCAGCATTTT; cdr3_aa: CASSHSGQGDNQPQHF
clone_size: -; d_call: -; v_call: TRBV6-5; j_call: TRBJ2-7; cdr3_nt: TGTGCCAGCAGAGTTACAGGGCAGGAGGAGCAGTACTTC; cdr3_aa: CASRVTGQEEQYF
clone_size: -; d_call: TRBD1; v_call: TRBV19; j_call: TRBJ1-4; cdr3_nt: TGTGCCAGTAGTTATGGGACAGCTTTTAGTGAAAAACTGTTTTTT; cdr3_aa: CASSYGTAFSEKLFF
clone_size: -; d_call: -; v_call: TRBV18; j_call: TRBJ1-2; cdr3_nt: TGTGCCAGCTCACTCGACACCGCGGGATATGGCTACACCTTC; cdr3_aa: CASSLDTAGYGYTF
clone_size: -; d_call: TRBD2; v_call: TRBV5-1; j_call: TRBJ2-7; cdr3_nt: TGCGCCAGCAGGTCATCCGGGACTAGCGCCGAGGCGCAGTACTTC; cdr3_aa: CASRSSGTSAEAQYF
clone_size: -; d_call: TRBD1; v_call: TRBV2; j_call: TRBJ2-5; cdr3_nt: TGTGCCAGCAGTGAAGGAGAGACAGGGATTGGTGAGACCCAGTACTTC; cdr3_aa: CASSEGETGIGETQYF
clone_size: -; d_call: TRBD2; v_call: TRBV2; j_call: TRBJ2-2; cdr3_nt: TGTGCCATCCTCATACCCTTAGCGGGAGGGCCCGGGGAGCTGTTTTTT; cdr3_aa: CAILIPLAGGPGELFF
clone_size: once; d_call: -; v_call: TRBV5-5; j_call: TRBJ2-7; cdr3_nt: TGTGCCAGCAGCTTGGCGACGGGATACGAGCAGTACTTC; cdr3_aa: CASSLATGYEQYF
clone_size: -; d_call: -; v_call: TRBV28; j_call: TRBJ2-7; cdr3_nt: TGTGCCAGCAGTGCAAATACGGTTCCCTACGAGCAGTACTTC; cdr3_aa: CASSANTVPYEQYF
clone_size: -; d_call: TRBD1; v_call: TRBV15; j_call: TRBJ2-1; cdr3_nt: TGTGCCACCAGCAGAGGGGGACAGGCTACCTACAATGAGCAGTTCTTC; cdr3_aa: CATSRGGQATYNEQFF
clone_size: -; d_call: TRBD2; v_call: TRBV3-1/TRBV3-2; j_call: TRBJ2-3; cdr3_nt: TGTGCCAGCAGCCAAGTTACTAGCGGGAGGTATACAGATACGCAGTATTTT; cdr3_aa: CASSQVTSGRYTDTQYF